Here is one TCR beta chain with its context. The specificity of this receptor is unknown. Per-base quality was not reported, and no clone a single base away is much larger than it. This entry is derived from a study of T cell responses to AZD1222 COVID-19 vaccine (dated by TCRdb to the early 2020s). For context, the study as a whole: AZD1222 recipients given second doses at about 4 weeks or at about 12 weeks were pooled, since spike-specific TCR depth and breadth were not found to differ between the two schedules. A total of approximately 230 trial participants underwent TCR sequencing, of whom roughly 210 received two doses of AZD1222 and about 25 received two doses of the MenACWY control vaccine. Enrollment into the trials was organized by age into subgroups of 18-55, 56-69 and 70-plus years, and those subgroups contained roughly 160, 29 and 62 TCR-sequenced participants, respectively.

The CDR3 regions of human TCRbeta chains were subjected to immunosequencing. In the original analysis: Repertoire TCRs were checked for matches against a reference library of SARS-CoV-2-specific TCRs that had been generated using the MIRA antigen-specificity platform. Breadth meant the fraction of unique TCRs that were SARS-CoV-2-associated, whereas depth meant the fraction of total T cells that were SARS-CoV-2-associated. Using the MIRA data, each spike-specific TCR was mapped to the spike region that the TCR reacts to and placed in a CD4 or CD8 class. Log10-transformed breadth and depth values were compared by one-way ANOVA with Sidak's multiple comparisons tests. Imported from immuneACCESS, the table was reduced by TCRdb to in-frame sequences with V and J called. These copies leave out some clones; in studies compared against another copy, an unresolved V gene accounts for under half, and the cause of the remainder is not known. V, J and clone size are those of that table, while D and trimming were read from the DNA. The sample includes around 60,000 clones, with around 90% observed a single time. Of the sample, 4% to 5% falls within the top ten clones.

The CDR3 runs 13 residues from the cysteine to the phenylalanine. Here the CDR3 DNA is all that survives: 39 bases in frame from base 1. Trimming removed 3 bases from V and 6 bases from J, leaving 12 bases between the germline ends. According to the germline V gene (reference sequence), CDR1 reads SGHNT and CDR2 reads YYREEE. According to the study, the label for this sample's time point signals: baseline before first vaccination. The vaccinee samples were drawn from two UK trials, COV001 and COV002, one of which was a single-blind randomized controlled phase 2/3 trial testing AZD1222 (ChAdOx1 nCoV-19) in healthy adults. For TCRbeta chain sequencing, PBMC samples were collected from trial participants at day 0 and at day 28 after the second dose. General findings and caveats noted by the study authors: Most participants were white British and females outnumbered males, and the authors suggested that clonal diversity may have been underestimated. A significant rise in spike-specific TCR breadth and depth was observed after two AZD1222 doses relative to day 0 and relative to MenACWY recipients. Because no day 14 peak-response samples were available, repertoires were characterized only after the peak T cell response. Conclusions about previously exposed vaccinees are limited, since just 6 or 7 AZD1222 recipients were seropositive for SARS-CoV-2 at baseline. Epitopes outside the regions mutated in the B.1.351 and B.1.1.7 variants were reportedly recognized by nearly half of the unique spike-specific TCRs. The whole spike protein was spanned by vaccine-associated CD4 TCRs, and dominant responses were seen in regions 160-218 and 743-854. The 56-69-year group was small, and its depth increase did not reach significance, likely because of low power.

This clonotype originated in an adult in good health. The material was peripheral blood, obtained on day 0 of AZD1222 vaccination. This chain is built from TRBV5-4 and TRBJ1-2; TRBD1 could be the D gene, as 6 bases match. The DNA sequence follows: TGTGCCAGCAGCTACAACAGGGTGGATGGCTACACCTTC. Its coded protein is CASSYNRVDGYTF.